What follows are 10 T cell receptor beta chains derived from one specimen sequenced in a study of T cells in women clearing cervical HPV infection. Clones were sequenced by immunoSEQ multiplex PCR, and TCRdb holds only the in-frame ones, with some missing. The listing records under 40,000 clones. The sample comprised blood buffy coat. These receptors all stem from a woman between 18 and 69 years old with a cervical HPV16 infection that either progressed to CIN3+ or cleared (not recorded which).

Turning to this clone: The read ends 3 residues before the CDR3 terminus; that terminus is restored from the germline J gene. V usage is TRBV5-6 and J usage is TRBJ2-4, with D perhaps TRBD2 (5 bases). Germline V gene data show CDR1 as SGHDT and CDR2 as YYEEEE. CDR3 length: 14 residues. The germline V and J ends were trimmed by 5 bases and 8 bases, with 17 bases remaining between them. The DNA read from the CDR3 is TGTGCCAGCAGGAGGAAAAGGACTTCAGACATT. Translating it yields CASRRKRTSDI. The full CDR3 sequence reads CASRRKRTSDIQYF.

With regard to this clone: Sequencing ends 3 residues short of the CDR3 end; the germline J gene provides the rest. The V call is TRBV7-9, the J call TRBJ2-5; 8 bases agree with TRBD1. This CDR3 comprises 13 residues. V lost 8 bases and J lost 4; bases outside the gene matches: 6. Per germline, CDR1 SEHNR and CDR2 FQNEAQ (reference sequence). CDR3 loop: CASEQGEGETQYF. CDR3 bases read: TGTGCCAGCGAACAGGGGGAAGGAGAGACC.

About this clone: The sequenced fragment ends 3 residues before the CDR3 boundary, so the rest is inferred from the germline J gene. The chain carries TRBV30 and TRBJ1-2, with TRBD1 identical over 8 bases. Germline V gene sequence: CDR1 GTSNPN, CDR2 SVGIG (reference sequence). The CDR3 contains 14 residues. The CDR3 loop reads CAWSVQAGGRGYTF. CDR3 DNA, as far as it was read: TGTGCCTGGAGTGTACAGGCAGGGGGCCGGGGC.

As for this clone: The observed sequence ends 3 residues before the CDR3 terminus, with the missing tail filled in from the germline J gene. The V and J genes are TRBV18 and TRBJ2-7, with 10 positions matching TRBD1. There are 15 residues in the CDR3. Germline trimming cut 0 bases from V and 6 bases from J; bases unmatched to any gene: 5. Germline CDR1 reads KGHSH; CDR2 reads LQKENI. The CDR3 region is CASSPPGQGILEQYF. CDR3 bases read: TGTGCCAGCTCACCACCGGGACAGGGGATTCTCGAG. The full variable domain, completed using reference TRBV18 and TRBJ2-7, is NAGVMQNPRHLVRRRGQEARLRCSPMKGHSHVYWYRQLPEEGLKFMVYLQKENIIDESGMPKERFSAEFPKEGPSILRIQQVVRGDSAAYFCASSPPGQGILEQYFGPGTRLTVT.

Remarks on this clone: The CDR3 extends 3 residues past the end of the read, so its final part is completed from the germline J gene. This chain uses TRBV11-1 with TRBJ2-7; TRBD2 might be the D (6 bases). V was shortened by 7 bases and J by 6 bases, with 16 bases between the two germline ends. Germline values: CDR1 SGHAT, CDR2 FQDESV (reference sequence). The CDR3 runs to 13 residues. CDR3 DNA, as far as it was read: TGTGCCAGCATTCGGGACTCAGGATCCGAG. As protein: CASIRDSGSE. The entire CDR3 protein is CASIRDSGSEQYF.

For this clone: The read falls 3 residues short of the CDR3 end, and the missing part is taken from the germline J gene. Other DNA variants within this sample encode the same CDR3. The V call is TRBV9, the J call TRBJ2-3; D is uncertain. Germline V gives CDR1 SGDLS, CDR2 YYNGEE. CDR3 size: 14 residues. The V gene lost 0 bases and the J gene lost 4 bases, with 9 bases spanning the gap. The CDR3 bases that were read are TGTGCCAGCAGCGTAGAGGGCCGGCCAGATACG. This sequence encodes CASSVEGRPDT. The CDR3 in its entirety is CASSVEGRPDTQYF.

The CDR3 loop reads CASSLGQLDGYTF. The DNA read from the CDR3 is TGTGCCAGCAGCTTGGGACAGCTTGATGGC. The chain carries TRBV5-6 and TRBJ1-2, with D possibly being TRBD1 (5 bases). The CDR3 end lies 3 residues beyond the end of the read and is filled in from the germline J gene. CDR1 is SGHDT and CDR2 is YYEEEE in the germline V gene. V was clipped by 0 bases and J by 6 bases, with 9 bases between them. This CDR3 region has 13 residues.

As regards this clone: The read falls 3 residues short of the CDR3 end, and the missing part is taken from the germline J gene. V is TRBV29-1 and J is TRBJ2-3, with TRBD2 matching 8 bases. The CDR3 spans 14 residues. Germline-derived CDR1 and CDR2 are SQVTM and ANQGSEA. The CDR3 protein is CSVPAGAGSETQYF. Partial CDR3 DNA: TGCAGCGTGCCAGCGGGAGCGGGGTCGGAGACG.

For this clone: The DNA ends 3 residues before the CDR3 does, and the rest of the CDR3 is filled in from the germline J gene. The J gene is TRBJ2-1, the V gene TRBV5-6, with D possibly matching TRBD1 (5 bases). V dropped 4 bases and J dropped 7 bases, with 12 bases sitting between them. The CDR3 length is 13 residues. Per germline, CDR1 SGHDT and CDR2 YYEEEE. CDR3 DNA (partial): TGTGCCAGCAGCCTAGGACAAGGGAATGAG. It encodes CASSLGQGNE. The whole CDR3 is CASSLGQGNEQFF.

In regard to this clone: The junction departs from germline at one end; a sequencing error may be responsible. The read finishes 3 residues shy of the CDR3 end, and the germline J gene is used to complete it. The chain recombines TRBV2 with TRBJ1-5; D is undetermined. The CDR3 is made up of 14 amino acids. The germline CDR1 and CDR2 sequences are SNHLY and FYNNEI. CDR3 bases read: TGTGCCAGCACTGAAACGGTCAGCAATCAGCCC. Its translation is CASTETVSNQP. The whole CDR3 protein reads CASTETVSNQPQHF.